Listed below are T cell receptor beta chains from one sample, sequenced in a study of blood T cells in healthy people across ages. TCRdb passed the 5' RACE reads through MiXCR, listing each CDR3 protein once. The table has about 1 million distinct CDR3 sequences, roughly a quarter seen once. The sample also formed part of further work on T cells of mothers and their children.

The sequencing sample was made of blood. Source of these receptors: a girl aged 2 to 9 in good health. The CDR3 runs from the conserved cysteine through the conserved F or W. D genes are given only for firm matches. Clone sizes are given selectively: once, few, many, or a class where the clone is expanded.

TRBV3-1	.	TRBJ1-2	few	TGTGCCAGCAGCCATGCCTTCAACAGGGTGAGCTATGGCTGCACCTTC	CASSHAFNRVSYGCTF
TRBV20-1	.	TRBJ1-5	.	TGCAGTGCTAGAGAACACAGCTCCAATCAGCCCCAGCATTTT	CSAREHSSNQPQHF
TRBV27	TRBD2	TRBJ2-5	.	TGTGCCAGCAGTTCCAGCGGGAGTGGCGGGGAGACCCAGTACTTC	CASSSSGSGGETQYF
TRBV14	.	TRBJ2-5	.	TGTGCCAGCAGCCCGGCACGAGGGAGGGAGACCCAGTACTTC	CASSPARGRETQYF
TRBV27	.	TRBJ2-7	few	TGTGCCAGCAGTTCCCGGGGTTTCTACGAGCAGTACTTC	CASSSRGFYEQYF
TRBV6-1	.	TRBJ2-2	.	TGTGCCAGCAGTGAGAATCTGGGGTTGTGGGAGCTGTTTTTT	CASSENLGLWELFF
TRBV5-1	.	TRBJ2-1	few	TGCGCCAGCAGCTCTCAAGGGACCCATAGGAATGAGCAGTTCTTC	CASSSQGTHRNEQFF
TRBV20-1	.	TRBJ2-1	.	TGCAGTGCTTCCTCGCCCGAGTCCGGGGGAAGGGGTGAGCAGTTCTTC	CSASSPESGGRGEQFF
TRBV12-3/TRBV12-4	.	TRBJ2-7	.	TGTGCCAGCAGATCCGACTTTTCCTACGAGCAGTACTTC	CASRSDFSYEQYF
TRBV29-1	.	TRBJ2-5	.	TGCAGCGTTGTATTCGCGGGGGAGACCCAGTACTTC	CSVVFAGETQYF
TRBV6-1	.	TRBJ2-6	few	TGTGCCAGCAGTGAAGCGCTTACAGATTACTCTGGGGCCAACGTCCTGACTTTC	CASSEALTDYSGANVLTF
TRBV6-1	.	TRBJ2-1	.	TGTGCCGGGGGGACAGCCTTACTCAATGAGCAGTTCTTC	CAGGTALLNEQFF
TRBV7-2	.	TRBJ2-1	few	TGTGCCAGCAGAAGACTCGTCGGGAATGAGCAGTTCTTC	CASRRLVGNEQFF
TRBV29-1	TRBD1	TRBJ2-7	.	TGCAGCGGCGGACAGGGCCCTACCTACGAGCAGTACTTC	CSGGQGPTYEQYF
TRBV20-1	.	TRBJ1-5	.	TGCAGTGCTAGAGTTGGGGGTTCGTACAATCAGCCCCAGCATTTT	CSARVGGSYNQPQHF